Reported below is one T cell receptor (beta chain). What it recognizes is unknown. Sequenced by immunoSEQ multiplex PCR; TCRdb stores in-frame clones only, minus some. The data show over 200,000 clones, roughly 90% seen once. This entry comes from a study of Ad26.COV2.S vaccination and SARS-CoV-2 variants. Regarding the study as a whole: Estimates derived from TCR breadth and depth analyses may have underestimated total T cell responses.

Treatment indicated: around 19 received Ad26.COV2.S at low or high dose, single or two shots; 5 received placebo; per-sample allocation not given. Specimen acquisition occurred on day 63 following the initial vaccine or placebo injection. An adult of 18-55 years in Boston served as donor. The CDR3 loop spans 12 amino acids. With 6 bases removed from V and 10 bases from J, the gap between germline ends came to 13 bases. The V gene's germline CDR1 is MNHNY and CDR2 SVGAGI (reference sequence). The genes are TRBV6-6 and TRBJ2-1; D ambiguous. The receptor comes from a person between 18 and 60 years old who received the Ad26.COV2.S COVID-19 vaccine or a placebo. Here the sequenced sample was peripheral blood, taken in a trial of Ad26.COV2.S vaccine versus placebo. Here the CDR3 reads CASSPDTEEQFF. The CDR3 DNA follows: TGTGCCAGCAGCCCAGACACTGAAGAGCAGTTCTTC.